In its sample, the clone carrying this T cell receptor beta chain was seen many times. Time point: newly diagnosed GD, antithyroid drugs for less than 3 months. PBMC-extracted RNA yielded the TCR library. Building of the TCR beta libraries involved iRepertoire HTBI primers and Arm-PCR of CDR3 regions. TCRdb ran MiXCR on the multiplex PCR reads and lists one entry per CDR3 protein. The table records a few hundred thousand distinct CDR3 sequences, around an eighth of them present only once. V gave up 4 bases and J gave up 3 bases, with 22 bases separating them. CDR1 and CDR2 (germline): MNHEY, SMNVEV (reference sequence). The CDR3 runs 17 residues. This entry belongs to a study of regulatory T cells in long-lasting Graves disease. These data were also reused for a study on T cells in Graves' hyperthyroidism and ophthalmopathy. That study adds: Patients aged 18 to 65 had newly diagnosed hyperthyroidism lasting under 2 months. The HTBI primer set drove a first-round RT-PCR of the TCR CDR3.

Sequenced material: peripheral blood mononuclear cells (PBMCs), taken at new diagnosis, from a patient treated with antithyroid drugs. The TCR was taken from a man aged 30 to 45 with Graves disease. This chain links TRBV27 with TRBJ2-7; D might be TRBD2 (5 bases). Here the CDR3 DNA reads TGTGCCAGCAGTTCGGAGTTACTAGGGTCCGGGATCTACGAGCAGTACTTC. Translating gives CASSSELLGSGIYEQYF.